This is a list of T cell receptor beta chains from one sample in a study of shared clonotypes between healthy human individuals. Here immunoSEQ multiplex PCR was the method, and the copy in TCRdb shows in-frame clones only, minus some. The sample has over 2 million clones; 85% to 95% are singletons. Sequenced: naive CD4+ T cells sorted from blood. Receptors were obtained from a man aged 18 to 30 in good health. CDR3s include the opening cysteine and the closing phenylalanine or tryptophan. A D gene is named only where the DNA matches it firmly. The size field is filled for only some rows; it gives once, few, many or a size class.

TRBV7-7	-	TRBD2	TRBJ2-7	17	CASSPTAAGGRSYEQYF	TGTGCTAGCAGTCCTACTGCAGCGGGGGGGCGGTCCTACGAGCAGTACTTC
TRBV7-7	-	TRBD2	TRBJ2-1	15	CASSLGLAVHNEQFF	TGTGCTAGCAGCTTAGGACTAGCGGTACACAATGAGCAGTTCTTC
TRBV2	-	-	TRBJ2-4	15	CASSDQGGLENIQYF	TGTGCCAGCAGTGATCAGGGGGGGTTAGAAAACATTCAGTACTTC
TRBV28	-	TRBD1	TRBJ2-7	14	CASSLRDREGEQYF	TGTGCCAGCAGCCTCCGGGACAGGGAAGGAGAGCAGTACTTC
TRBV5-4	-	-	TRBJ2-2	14	CASSLQGNTGELFF	TGTGCCAGCAGCTTGCAGGGGAACACCGGGGAGCTGTTTTTT
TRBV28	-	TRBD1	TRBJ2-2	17	CASSLSLGTVNTGELFF	TGTGCCAGCAGTTTAAGTCTCGGGACAGTAAACACCGGGGAGCTGTTTTTT
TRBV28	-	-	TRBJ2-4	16	CASSPGGLGAKNIQYF	TGTGCCAGCAGTCCTGGCGGTCTCGGGGCCAAAAACATTCAGTACTTC
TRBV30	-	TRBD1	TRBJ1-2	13	CAWRTDRGYGYTF	TGTGCCTGGAGAACGGACAGGGGCTATGGCTACACCTTC
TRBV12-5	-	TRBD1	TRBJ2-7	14	CASALGQGDNEQYF	TGTGCTAGTGCCCTGGGACAGGGTGATAACGAGCAGTACTTC
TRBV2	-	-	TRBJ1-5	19	CASSDVISRALDSNQPQHF	TGTGCCAGCAGTGATGTTATATCCCGGGCCCTGGATAGCAATCAGCCCCAGCATTTT
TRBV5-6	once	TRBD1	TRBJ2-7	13	CASSAKRGHEQYF	TGTGCCAGCAGCGCAAAAAGGGGGCACGAGCAGTACTTC
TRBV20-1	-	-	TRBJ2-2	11	CSAKGTGELFF	TGCAGTGCAAAGGGCACCGGGGAGCTGTTTTTT
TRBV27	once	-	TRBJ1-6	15	CASSSHRSANPPLHF	TGTGCCAGCAGTTCCCACAGATCAGCTAATCCACCCCTCCACTTT
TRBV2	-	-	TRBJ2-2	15	CASSEVASGTGELFF	TGTGCCAGCAGTGAAGTGGCAAGTGGCACCGGGGAGCTGTTTTTT
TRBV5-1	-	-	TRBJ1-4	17	CASSLSPGPSDNEKLFF	TGCGCCAGCAGCTTGAGCCCCGGACCTTCGGATAATGAAAAACTGTTTTTT
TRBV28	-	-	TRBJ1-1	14	CASSPSGQGREAFF	TGTGCCAGCAGTCCCTCGGGGCAGGGGAGAGAAGCTTTCTTT
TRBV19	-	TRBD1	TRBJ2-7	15	CASSGRGGVPYEQYF	TGTGCCAGTAGTGGTCGAGGGGGCGTCCCCTACGAGCAGTACTTC
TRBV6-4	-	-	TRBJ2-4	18	CASSDRGGNLLAKNIQYF	TGTGCCAGCAGTGACAGGGGGGGCAACCTCCTAGCCAAAAACATTCAGTACTTC
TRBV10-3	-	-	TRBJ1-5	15	CAISDLGQWDGPQHF	TGTGCCATCAGTGACTTAGGACAGTGGGACGGACCCCAGCATTTT
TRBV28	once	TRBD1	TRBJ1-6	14	CATKIGGVDSPLHF	TGTGCCACCAAGATAGGGGGCGTTGATTCACCCCTCCACTTT
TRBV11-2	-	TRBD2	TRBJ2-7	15	CASSLALAGVYEQYF	TGTGCCAGCAGCTTAGCACTAGCGGGAGTCTACGAGCAGTACTTC
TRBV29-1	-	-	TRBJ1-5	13	CSVEGKAGQPQHF	TGCAGCGTTGAAGGAAAGGCGGGGCAGCCCCAGCATTTT
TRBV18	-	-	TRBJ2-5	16	CASSPPQSGSQETQYF	TGTGCCAGCTCACCACCGCAGTCAGGTTCCCAAGAGACCCAGTACTTC
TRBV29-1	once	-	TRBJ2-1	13	CSLRDGFYNEQFF	TGCAGCCTCCGGGACGGTTTTTACAATGAGCAGTTCTTC
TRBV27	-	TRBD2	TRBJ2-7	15	CASSLTSGVAYEQYF	TGTGCCAGCAGTTTAACTAGCGGGGTGGCCTACGAGCAGTACTTC
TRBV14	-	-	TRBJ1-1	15	CASSQDSVKGTEAFF	TGTGCCAGCAGCCAAGACTCAGTTAAGGGAACTGAAGCTTTCTTT
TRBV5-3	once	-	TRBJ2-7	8	CATHEQYF	TGTGCCACTCACGAGCAGTACTTC
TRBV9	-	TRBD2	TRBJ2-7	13	CASSVGLAGGQYF	TGTGCCAGCAGCGTGGGACTAGCGGGCGGGCAGTACTTC
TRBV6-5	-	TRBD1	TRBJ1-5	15	CASSRDRASNQPQHF	TGTGCCAGCAGCCGCGACAGGGCGTCGAATCAGCCCCAGCATTTT
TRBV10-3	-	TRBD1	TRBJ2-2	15	CAISGQGANTGELFF	TGTGCCATCAGTGGACAGGGGGCGAACACCGGGGAGCTGTTTTTT
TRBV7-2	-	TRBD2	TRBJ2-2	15	CASSSTSGSTGELFF	TGTGCCAGCAGCTCGACTAGCGGGAGTACCGGGGAGCTGTTTTTT
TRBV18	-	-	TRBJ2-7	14	CASSPTDGSYEQYF	TGTGCCAGCTCACCGACGGACGGCTCCTACGAGCAGTACTTC
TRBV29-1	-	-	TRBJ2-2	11	CSAGGAGELFF	TGCAGCGCGGGGGGCGCCGGGGAGCTGTTTTTT
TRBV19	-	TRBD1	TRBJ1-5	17	CASRVLGTGDSNQPQHF	TGTGCCAGTAGGGTGTTGGGGACAGGGGACAGCAATCAGCCCCAGCATTTT
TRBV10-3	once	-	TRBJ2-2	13	CAISGHSTGELFF	TGTGCCATCAGCGGACATTCCACCGGGGAGCTGTTTTTT
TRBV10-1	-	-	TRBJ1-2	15	CASRDFDRSNYGYTF	TGCGCCAGCAGGGATTTCGACAGGTCTAACTATGGCTACACCTTC
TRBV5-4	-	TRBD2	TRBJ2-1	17	CASSRMQGTSGSNEQFF	TGTGCCAGCAGCCGGATGCAGGGGACTAGCGGGAGTAATGAGCAGTTCTTC
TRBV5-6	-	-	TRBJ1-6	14	CASSLEAHNSPLHF	TGTGCCAGCAGCTTGGAGGCCCATAATTCACCCCTCCACTTT
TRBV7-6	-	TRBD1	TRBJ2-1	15	CASTPGQGGGNEQFF	TGTGCCAGCACCCCGGGACAGGGAGGGGGCAATGAGCAGTTCTTC
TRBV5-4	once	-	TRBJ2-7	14	CASSLPGPHYEQYF	TGTGCCAGCAGCTTACCGGGACCGCACTACGAGCAGTACTTC
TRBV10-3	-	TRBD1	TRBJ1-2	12	CAIGTGGNGYTF	TGTGCCATAGGGACAGGGGGGAATGGCTACACCTTC